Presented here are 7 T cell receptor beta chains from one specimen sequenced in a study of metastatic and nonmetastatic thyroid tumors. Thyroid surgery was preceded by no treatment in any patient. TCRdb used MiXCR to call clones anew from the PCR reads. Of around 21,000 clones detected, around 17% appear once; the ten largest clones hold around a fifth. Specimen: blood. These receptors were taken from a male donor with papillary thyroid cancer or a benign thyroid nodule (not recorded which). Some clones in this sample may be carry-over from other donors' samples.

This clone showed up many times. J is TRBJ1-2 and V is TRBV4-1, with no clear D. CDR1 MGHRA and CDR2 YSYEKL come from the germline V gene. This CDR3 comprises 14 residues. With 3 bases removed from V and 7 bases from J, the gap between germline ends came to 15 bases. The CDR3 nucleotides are TGCGCCAGCAGCCACCCAAATAGTTTTCTTGGCTACACCTTC. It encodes CASSHPNSFLGYTF.

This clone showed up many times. The CDR3 DNA reads as TGTGCCAGCAGCCTGGGGCTTACAAGCTCCTACGAGCAGTACTTC. This encodes CASSLGLTSSYEQYF. The chain combines TRBV5-5 with TRBJ2-7, with TRBD1 as a possible D gene (5 bases). Trimming cost V 4 bases and J 0 bases, with 14 bases left between them. The CDR3 runs 15 residues. Germline CDR1 and CDR2: SGHKS and YYEKEE (reference sequence).

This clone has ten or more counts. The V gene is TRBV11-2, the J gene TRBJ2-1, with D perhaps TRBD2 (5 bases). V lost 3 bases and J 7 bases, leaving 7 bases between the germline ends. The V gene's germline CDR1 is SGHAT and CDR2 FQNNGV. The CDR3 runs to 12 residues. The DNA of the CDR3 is TGTGCCAGCAGCTTCACGGGGAATGAGCAGTTCTTC. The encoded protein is CASSFTGNEQFF. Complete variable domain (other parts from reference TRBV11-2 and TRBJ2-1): EAGVAQSPRYKIIEKRQSVAFWCNPISGHATLYWYQQILGQGPKLLIQFQNNGVVDDSQLPKDRFSAERLKGVDSTLKIQPAKLEDSAVYLCASSFTGNEQFFGPGTRLTVL.

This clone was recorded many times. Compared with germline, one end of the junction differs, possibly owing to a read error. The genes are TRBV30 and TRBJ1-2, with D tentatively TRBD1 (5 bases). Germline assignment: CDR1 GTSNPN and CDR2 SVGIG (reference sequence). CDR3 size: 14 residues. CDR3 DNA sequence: TGTGCCCGGAGCCCCGGCGGGGCCTTCTATGGCTACACCTTC. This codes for CARSPGGAFYGYTF.

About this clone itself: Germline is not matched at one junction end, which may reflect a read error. The CDR3, as DNA: TGCGCCAGCAGTGATGTGACAGGGAAAGAGACCCACTACTTC. Translating gives CASSDVTGKETHYF. V usage is TRBV10-1 and J usage is TRBJ2-5; 7 bases match TRBD1. CDR1 is WNHNN, CDR2 SYGVQD, per germline (reference sequence). The CDR3 has 14 residues.

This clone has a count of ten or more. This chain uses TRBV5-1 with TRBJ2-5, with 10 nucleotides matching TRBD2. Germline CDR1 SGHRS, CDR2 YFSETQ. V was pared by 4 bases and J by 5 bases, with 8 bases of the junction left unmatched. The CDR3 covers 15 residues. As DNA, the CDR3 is TGCGCCAGCAGCGGTGGAGCGGGAGGGTCGGAGACCCAGTACTTC. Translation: CASSGGAGGSETQYF.

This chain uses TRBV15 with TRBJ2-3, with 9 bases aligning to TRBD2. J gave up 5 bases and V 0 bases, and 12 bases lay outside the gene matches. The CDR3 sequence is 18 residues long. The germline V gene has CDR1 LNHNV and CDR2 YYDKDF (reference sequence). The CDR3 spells CATSRDTLAGGPEDTQYF. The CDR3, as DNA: TGTGCCACCAGCAGAGATACATTGGCGGGAGGGCCCGAAGATACGCAGTATTTT.